This TCR beta chain was sequenced during a study of T-cell reconstitution after alpha-beta-depleted transplantation in children. This sample's TCRbeta library carried unique molecular identifier barcodes. One entry per CDR3 protein results from TCRdb running MiXCR on the PCR reads. The repertoire holds 780,000 or so distinct CDR3 sequences, with 15% to 20% as singletons. The CDR3 is made up of 16 amino acids. Trimming left V 3 bases short and J 0 bases short, with 12 bases between. The rearrangement links TRBV12-3 or TRBV12-4 to TRBJ2-4, with no clear D. The TCR comes from a male patient under 18 who had a stem cell transplant for acute lymphoblastic leukemia, so the T cells may come from the graft donor. The sequenced sample was PBMCs, mostly from graft donor cells, obtained 360 days after TCRalphabeta/CD19-depleted stem cell transplant. The CDR3 DNA reads as TGTGCCAGCAGTTTCTCCGAGAGATTAGCCAAAAACATTCAGTACTTC. Amino acids: CASSFSERLAKNIQYF.